The sequence of this TCR beta chain was determined in a study of blood T cell repertoires in COVID-19. Background on the study: The United States, Italy and Spain provided the acute and convalescent COVID-19 samples.

V was clipped by 5 bases and J by 4 bases; unmatched bases: 4. Germline CDR1 is SGHNT and CDR2 is YYREEE (reference sequence). CDR3 length: 14 amino acids. Profiled with immunoSEQ multiplex PCR; TCRdb holds only in-frame clones, not every one. The profile shows under 75,000 clones, 75% to 90% of them singletons. This sequence joins TRBV5-4 and TRBJ2-2, with 8 bases matching TRBD1. Sequenced: peripheral blood. This TCR was recovered from a man aged 25-40 years with acute or convalescent COVID-19. The CDR3 spells CASRKQGGTGELFF. In DNA form, the CDR3 reads TGTGCCAGCAGGAAACAGGGGGGCACCGGGGAGCTGTTTTTT.